The T cell receptor (beta chain) under discussion was sequenced for a study of beta chain features in type 1 diabetes. Study-wide points: TCRB CDR3s from Type 1 diabetes patients were moderately but significantly shorter in all four CD4+ subsets. A closer apparent resemblance between naive, central memory and Treg TCRB repertoires was seen in patients than in healthy donors. The study left unresolved whether HLA type influences TCRB rearrangement.

As every portion of the isolated RNA was reverse transcribed, the sequencing read expressed TCRB transcripts. Stem cell-like memory T cell samples averaged about 1.01 million immunoSEQ reads each. Clones were sequenced by immunoSEQ multiplex PCR, and TCRdb holds only the in-frame ones, with some missing. The sample has around 53,000 clones; 55% to 70% are singletons. About this clone: The antigen is unknown.

The TCR originated in a woman younger than 45 with type 1 diabetes. Sequencing was carried out using stem cell memory CD4+ T cells from blood.

The CDR3 is CASSLMGRVLTDTQYF. CDR3 DNA sequence: TGTGCCAGCAGCTTAATGGGCAGGGTCCTCACAGATACGCAGTATTTT. The V gene is TRBV7-3, the J gene TRBJ2-3; D is perhaps TRBD1 (5 bases). The CDR3 length is 16 residues. Germline V gene lookup returns CDR1 SGHTA and CDR2 FQGTGA. Trimming pared 1 base from V and 2 bases from J, leaving 13 bases between.